A selection of T cell receptor beta chains follows, all from one sample in a study of prognosis after radiotherapy for stage I lung cancer. Via MiXCR, TCRdb re-called the multiplex PCR reads, giving one row per CDR3 protein. Of 13,000 to 15,000 distinct CDR3 sequences listed, around half are singletons. Source: PBMCs, taken before or after stereotactic body radiation therapy (not recorded which). The source of these receptors is a donor aged 50 or older with non-small cell lung cancer. The conserved cysteine and the conserved F or W are not part of the CDR3 here.

TRBJ2-2	TRBV6-2/TRBV6-3	ASSYGVSGGLNTGELF
TRBJ2-3	TRBV7-9	ASSLRGSGGSTDTQY
TRBJ1-3	TRBV19	ASSQGQYTIY
TRBJ2-1	TRBV5-6	ASSSRQGDEQF
TRBJ2-1	TRBV2	ASRDGLAGYQF
TRBJ2-6	TRBV10-3	AISERAGGSGANVLT
TRBJ2-7	TRBV20-1	SARGPGSYEQY
TRBJ2-3	TRBV20-1	SASLLAGSTDTQY
TRBJ2-7	TRBV20-1	SASVGRGGIYEQY
TRBJ2-1	TRBV19	ASSIAPHANEQF
TRBJ2-3	TRBV12-3/TRBV12-4	ASSLIRTIRTDTQY
TRBJ2-7	TRBV6-1	ASSGRGLGGGEQY
TRBJ1-2	TRBV3-1	ASSQDRSYGYT
TRBJ1-1	TRBV9	ASSVAIGGEAF
TRBJ2-3	TRBV20-1	SARDLERLVTDTQY
TRBJ2-2	TRBV9	ASSLRLANTGELF
TRBJ1-2	TRBV7-8	ASSSDTGTGGFGYT
TRBJ1-1	TRBV12-3/TRBV12-4	ASSLGGAYVAF
TRBJ1-2	TRBV2	ASSEGGRNYGYT
TRBJ1-5	TRBV2	ASSGSERNQPQH
TRBJ2-7	TRBV5-5	ASITYIGTGAYEQY
TRBJ2-3	TRBV27	ASSEMGGELGDTQY
TRBJ2-5	TRBV2	ASSEWGQETQY
TRBJ2-7	TRBV5-1	ASSFGGSYEQC
TRBJ1-1	TRBV5-1	ASSLWGYTEAF
TRBJ1-2	TRBV28	ASIGEGYGYT
TRBJ2-1	TRBV9	ASSLSGNEQF
TRBJ2-7	TRBV19	ASSAIAGKPYEQY
TRBJ2-7	TRBV18	ASSPTGGRLEQY